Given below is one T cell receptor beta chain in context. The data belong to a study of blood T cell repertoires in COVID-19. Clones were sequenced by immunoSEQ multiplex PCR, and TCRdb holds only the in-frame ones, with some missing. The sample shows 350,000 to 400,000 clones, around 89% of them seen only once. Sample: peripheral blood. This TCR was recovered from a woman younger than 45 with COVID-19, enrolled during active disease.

The CDR3 reads CASSPPGHPNTGELFF. In DNA, the CDR3 is TGTGCCAGCTCACCCCCGGGACACCCGAACACCGGGGAGCTGTTTTTT. The chain uses TRBV18 and TRBJ2-2; maybe TRBD1 (6 bases). This CDR3 spans 16 amino acids. Germline lookup yields CDR1 KGHSH and CDR2 LQKENI. V lost 3 bases and J 0 bases, leaving 11 bases between the germline ends. Complete variable domain (other parts from reference TRBV18 and TRBJ2-2): NAGVMQNPRHLVRRRGQEARLRCSPMKGHSHVYWYRQLPEEGLKFMVYLQKENIIDESGMPKERFSAEFPKEGPSILRIQQVVRGDSAAYFCASSPPGHPNTGELFFGEGSRLTVL.